In its sample, the clone carrying this T cell receptor beta chain was seen a few times. Its antigen is as yet unknown. The V and J ends lost 5 bases and 6 bases, in that order; junction bases with no gene match: 14. This CDR3 region has 16 residues. Germline CDR1 is SEHNR and CDR2 is FQNEAQ (reference sequence). The data originate from a study of identifying expanded T cells in peripheral blood. Study results and limitations: Across healthy donors, higher total template counts meant significantly greater two-week count variance. Over approximately two and four weeks, about 16.4 and 19 clones changed, versus 1.2 between replicates.

During the collection period, no donor immune events like infections were recorded. Produced via immunoSEQ multiplex PCR; TCRdb's table is partial and in-frame only. The data show about 86,000 clones, roughly 81% seen once. The V and J genes are TRBV7-9 and TRBJ2-3; 7 bases are shared with TRBD1. The sample taken for sequencing was blood. This receptor was obtained from a person between 18 and 69 years old in good health. The CDR3 coding sequence is TGTGCCAGCAGCCTCGCTTTAGGGGGCGGGTTGGATACGCAGTATTTT. Translating gives CASSLALGGGLDTQYF.